This T cell receptor beta chain was found in a study of human T cells and chemical hapten exposure. This clonotype was found a few times. The antigen remains unidentified. Stated time point: patch test 1, 2 weeks after DPC sensitization. Treatment defined: therapeutic diphenylcyclopropenone sensitization with weekly scalp DPC. General study findings and limits: Patch test score showed a positive correlation with PT1 expanded TCR counts.

The CDR3 loop spans 16 amino acids. The V segment lost 6 bases and the J segment 6 bases; nucleotides outside the gene matches: 6. Unique molecular identifiers were attached to individual cDNA molecules during library preparation. TCRdb re-analysed the RACE reads in MiXCR, keeping a single row per CDR3 protein. The profile shows roughly 180,000 distinct CDR3 sequences, about 20% of them singletons. The specimen was whole blood, collected in connection with sensitization to the hapten diphenylcyclopropenone (DPC). The sequence was obtained from a woman between 45 and 60 years old with alopecia areata. Some clones in this sample may be carry-over from other donors' samples. The rearrangement uses TRBV12-3 or TRBV12-4 and TRBJ2-2; TRBD2 matches at 14 bases. The chain's CDR3 is CASRHPGLAGAGELFF. As DNA, the CDR3 is TGTGCCAGCAGGCATCCGGGACTAGCGGGAGCCGGGGAGCTGTTTTTT.